This record covers a single TCR beta chain. Its antigen is not identified. The source of the sample is a study of siplizumab effects on memory and regulatory T cells. Study-level points and caveats: Naive T cells, seemingly more diverse than memory cells, seemed major alloresponse contributors.

CDR3 length: 13 amino acids. Germline V gives CDR1 LGHNT, CDR2 FRNRAP. Trimming took off 1 base at V and 6 bases at J, with 9 bases between the two ends. The data were produced by immunoSEQ multiplex PCR, yet TCRdb's version contains in-frame clones alone and is incomplete. Of roughly 60,000 clones detected, roughly 96% appear once; the ten largest clones hold approximately 0.1%. The rearrangement uses TRBV12-5 and TRBJ1-1; D is unclear. This clonotype was obtained from a human donor in good health. Sequencing was done on a sample of naive CD8+ T cells sorted from blood. The CDR3 sequence is CASGLAVGSEAFF. The CDR3, as DNA: TGTGCTAGTGGTTTGGCGGTGGGGTCTGAAGCTTTCTTT.